This section outlines one T cell receptor beta chain sequence together with its context. Its specificity is not known. The CDR3 spans 15 residues. V lost 3 bases and J lost 2; bases outside the gene matches: 7. Germline values: CDR1 LGHNA, CDR2 YNFKEQ. The data are from a study of cytomegalovirus exposure and HLA in healthy donors. TCRdb's copy holds only in-frame clones and misses some; the assay was immunoSEQ multiplex PCR. Among roughly 250,000 clones listed, about 90% were seen once. Overall study results and limits: First-cohort TCR clusters were later found to tend to co-occur in the approximately 110 validation repertoires. Through in vitro validation, a few CMV-associated chains were shown to be specific for CMV antigens. Listed as cytomegalovirus-associated were approximately 160 TCR beta chains. A classifier reportedly called cytomegalovirus status with high sensitivity and specificity.

The source is a woman aged 25 to 45 in good health and CMV-seropositive. The chain uses TRBV4-2 and TRBJ2-7; 7 nucleotides line up with TRBD2. Sequencing input: PBMCs. CDR3 region: CASSQEAGRAYEQYF. The CDR3 nucleotides are TGTGCCAGCAGCCAGGAGGCTGGGAGGGCCTACGAGCAGTACTTC.